The 29 T cell receptor beta chains listed next were all sequenced from one sample in a study of regulatory T cells in long-lasting Graves disease (dated by TCRdb to the early 2020s). Libraries were constructed by multiplex PCR. The data were produced on an Illumina HiSeq 4000. To build TCR beta libraries, CDR3 regions were amplified by Arm-PCR using iRepertoire HTBI primers. Using fastp trimming at Q25 and MiXCR clonotype assembly, TCRdb reanalyzed the public sequencing data and kept in-frame beta chains. Rows are unified per CDR3 protein, each entry keeping the most common DNA and genes. This sample lists hundreds of thousands of distinct CDR3 sequences; about 16% were detected once. The ten largest account for approximately 25% of the sample. Interpreted using the paper, the time point label stands for: newly diagnosed GD, antithyroid drugs for less than 3 months. For both TCR sequencing and RNA sequencing, RNA was extracted from PBMCs using TRIzol.

These sequences were also reported in another study, on T cells in Graves' hyperthyroidism and ophthalmopathy.

Specimen: peripheral blood mononuclear cells (PBMCs), collected at new diagnosis, from a patient treated with antithyroid drugs. These receptors came from a woman aged 35-65 years with Graves disease. Donor details come from another sample of the same person, matched by shared clones.

In the case of this clonotype: Since a much larger clone is just one base distant, this may be a read error. The CDR3 does not end in the conserved phenylalanine or tryptophan, so this is likely a read error. This chain links TRBV4-1 with TRBJ2-1; tentative D call: TRBD2 (5 bases). Per the germline V gene, CDR1 is MGHRA and CDR2 is YSYEKL. The CDR3 spans 17 residues. V was trimmed by 3 bases and J by 8 bases, leaving 23 bases between them. As DNA, the CDR3 is TGCGCCAGCAGCCACCTAGACTATCCGCCAGGCCGGGATGAGCAGTTCCTC. Amino acids: CASSHLDYPPGRDEQFL.

In its sample, this clonotype was seen a few times. The V gene is TRBV7-8, the J gene TRBJ2-5; no clear D gene. Germline CDR1 is SGHVS and CDR2 is FQNEAQ. Trimming cost V 1 base and J 6 bases, with 12 bases left between them. CDR3 size: 14 residues. The CDR3, as DNA: TGTGCCAGCAGCTTAGAGAGAGACGGACAGACCCAGTACTTC. It specifies CASSLERDGQTQYF. Full variable domain (remainder filled in from reference TRBV7-8 and TRBJ2-5): GAGVSQSPRYKVAKRGQDVALRCDPISGHVSLFWYQQALGQGPEFLTYFQNEAQLDKSGLPSDRFFAERPEGSVSTLKIQRTQQEDSAVYLCASSLERDGQTQYFGPGTRLLVL.

As regards this clonotype: A much larger clone lies a single base off, so this may be a read error. V and J are TRBV19 and TRBJ2-3; tentative D call: TRBD2 (5 bases). Trimming cost V 3 bases and J 0 bases, with 10 bases left between them. Germline assignment: CDR1 LNHDA and CDR2 SQIVND (reference sequence). CDR3 size: 15 residues. The CDR3 loop reads CASSIPGISTDTQYF. The CDR3 DNA reads as TGTGCCAGTAGTATTCCCGGGATTAGCACAGATACGCAGTATTTT.

Turning to this clonotype: The final CDR3 position lacks the conserved phenylalanine or tryptophan, pointing to a likely read error. The chain has TRBV5-1 and TRBJ2-7; the D gene is possibly TRBD1 (6 bases). The CDR3 has 13 amino acids. Trimming left V 4 bases short and J 7 bases short, with 15 bases between. Germline values: CDR1 SGHRS, CDR2 YFSETQ. This CDR3 is CASSQAWGQEQYS. As DNA, the CDR3 is TGCGCCAGCAGCCAGGCATGGGGGCAGGAGCAGTACTCC.

This clonotype was seen ten or more times. The genes are TRBV4-1 and TRBJ2-5; D gene unclear. Trimming left V 0 bases short and J 5 bases short, with 16 bases between. Germline lookup yields CDR1 MGHRA and CDR2 YSYEKL. This CDR3 comprises 16 residues. The CDR3 DNA reads as TGCGCCAGCAGCCAAGAGGTTATGGACGGAAGGGAGACCCAGTACTTC. Protein: CASSQEVMDGRETQYF.

This clonotype was counted at least ten times. This chain connects TRBV2 to TRBJ2-7, with D possibly TRBD1 on 5 matching bases. The CDR3 runs to 13 residues. The germline gives CDR1 SNHLY, CDR2 FYNNEI. V shed 4 bases and J shed 3 bases, with 10 bases lying between them. DNA for the CDR3: TGTGCCAGCAGTGGAGGTCAGGGCTACGAGCAGTACTTC. This translates into CASSGGQGYEQYF.

The sample holds many counts of this clonotype. The chain joins TRBV28 to TRBJ2-2; no clear D. With 4 bases removed from V and 7 bases from J, the gap between germline ends came to 7 bases. The CDR3 contains 12 residues. Germline CDR1 reads MDHEN; CDR2 reads SYDVKM. The CDR3 loop reads CASSSSIGELFF. The CDR3 DNA is TGTGCCAGCAGTTCAAGCATCGGGGAGCTGTTTTTT.

This chain uses TRBV7-3 with TRBJ1-2; D unresolved. V lost 2 bases and J 8 bases, leaving 12 bases between the germline ends. Per germline, CDR1 SGHTA and CDR2 FQGTGA. CDR3 length equals 13 residues. CDR3 in amino acids: CASSLSHSRGYTF. In nucleotides, the CDR3 is TGTGCCAGCAGCTTATCCCACAGCCGGGGCTACACCTTC.

This clonotype came up many times. The V and J genes are TRBV5-1 and TRBJ1-5; D ambiguous. Germline-derived CDR1 and CDR2 are SGHRS and YFSETQ. Trimming removed 4 bases at V and 7 bases at J, with 18 bases between. This CDR3 comprises 15 residues. The CDR3 DNA reads as TGCGCCAGCAGCAGTGGGGTTGGGCATGAACAGCCCCAGCATTTT. Translation gives CASSSGVGHEQPQHF.

This clonotype was counted only a few times. V gene TRBV6-1 combines with J gene TRBJ2-1; 9 bases line up with TRBD2. Looked up from germline, CDR1 is MNHNS and CDR2 is SASEGT. CDR3 length: 16 amino acids. V shed 4 bases, J shed 0 bases, and the junction held 4 bases outside the gene matches. The CDR3 DNA follows: TGTGCCAGCAGTGCAAAGCGGGGGGTCTCCTACAATGAGCAGTTCTTC. Translation: CASSAKRGVSYNEQFF.

This clonotype was detected only a few times. V and J are TRBV2 and TRBJ2-7; TRBD1 is a possible D gene (5 bases). Germline CDR1 and CDR2: SNHLY and FYNNEI. The CDR3 extends over 15 amino acids. The germline V and J ends were trimmed by 5 bases and 2 bases, with 16 bases remaining between them. The CDR3 spells CASSREGRTPYEQYF. CDR3 DNA sequence: TGTGCCAGCAGTAGAGAAGGGCGGACACCCTACGAGCAGTACTTC.

This clonotype was observed at least ten times. The chain is built from TRBV4-1 and TRBJ2-1; 8 positions agree with TRBD1. V lost 2 bases and J lost 5; bases outside the gene matches: 17. CDR1 is MGHRA and CDR2 is YSYEKL in the germline V gene. The length of the CDR3 is 19 residues. The CDR3 region has the DNA TGCGCCAGCAGCCAACGCCAAACCGGGGACAGGTTGACTCACAATGAGCAGTTCTTC. It is translated as CASSQRQTGDRLTHNEQFF.

The CDR3 is CASSYPGSGANVLTF. CDR3 DNA sequence: TGTGCCAGCAGCTATCCGGGTTCTGGGGCCAACGTCCTGACTTTC. V and J are TRBV7-9 and TRBJ2-6; D call uncertain. This CDR3 has 15 residues. Trimming pared 4 bases from V and 1 base from J, leaving 8 bases between. The germline V gene encodes CDR1 SEHNR and CDR2 FQNEAQ (reference sequence).

This chain links TRBV5-1 with TRBJ2-5; TRBD1 might be the D (6 bases). This CDR3 contains 13 residues. Trimming left V 2 bases short and J 2 bases short, with 7 bases between. Per the germline V gene, CDR1 is SGHRS and CDR2 is YFSETQ. The CDR3 DNA is TGCGCCAGCAGCTTCCAGGGGCAAGAGACCCAGTACTTC. It yields the protein CASSFQGQETQYF.

J is TRBJ1-3 and V is TRBV11-2; D is unresolved. Germline CDR1 and CDR2: SGHAT and FQNNGV. Trimming removed 0 bases at V and 4 bases at J, with 4 bases between. The CDR3 extends over 13 amino acids. CDR3 bases: TGTGCCAGCAGCTTAGATATCGGAAACACCATATATTTT. This translates into CASSLDIGNTIYF.

This clonotype was detected ten times or more. The J gene is TRBJ1-1, the V gene TRBV27; no clear D gene. The CDR3 extends over 13 amino acids. The V end lost 6 bases, the J end lost 7 bases, and 15 bases lay between the germline ends. Germline CDR1 is MNHEY and CDR2 is SMNVEV (reference sequence). The CDR3 sequence is CASSRVVWGEAFF. CDR3 in DNA: TGTGCCAGCAGCCGCGTAGTCTGGGGTGAAGCTTTCTTT.

This clonotype was seen repeatedly, ten times or more. The CDR3 protein is CASSLEGGPYEQYF. The CDR3 DNA sequence: TGTGCCAGCAGCTTAGAAGGAGGACCCTACGAGCAGTACTTC. The chain combines TRBV11-2 with TRBJ2-7; D might be TRBD2 (5 bases). The ends were cut back, 0 bases at V and 2 bases at J, with 8 bases in the middle. The CDR3 is 14 residues long. The V gene's germline CDR1 is SGHAT and CDR2 FQNNGV.

The J gene is TRBJ1-2, the V gene TRBV2, with unresolved D. Between the trimmed V and J ends, which lost 5 bases and 7 bases, there was a span of 17 bases. Germline assignment: CDR1 SNHLY and CDR2 FYNNEI. The CDR3 extends over 14 amino acids. This CDR3 reads CASSLLGVGFGYTF. The CDR3 DNA follows: TGTGCCAGCAGTTTATTGGGAGTCGGGTTTGGCTACACCTTC.

The rearrangement uses TRBV19 and TRBJ1-1; D unclear. V lost 6 bases and J lost 1, with 9 bases in between. This CDR3 has 13 amino acids. From germline, CDR1 is LNHDA and CDR2 SQIVND (reference sequence). This chain's CDR3 is CASRSVENTEAFF. CDR3 bases: TGTGCCAGTAGATCCGTAGAGAACACTGAAGCTTTCTTT.

Notes on this clonotype: A read error may be the cause here, since a much bigger clone is one base away. The chain uses TRBV12-3 or TRBV12-4 and TRBJ2-1; no firm D call. With 3 bases removed from V and 9 bases from J, the gap between germline ends came to 9 bases. This CDR3 contains 12 residues. CDR3 sequence (DNA): TGTGCCAGCAGTTTGCAGGTGAGTGAGCAGTTCTTC. Amino acids: CASSLQVSEQFF.

This clonotype was recorded a few times. The chain uses TRBV5-1 and TRBJ2-7; weak D call: TRBD2 (6 bases). The germline V and J ends were trimmed by 6 bases and 2 bases, with 15 bases remaining between them. The CDR3 length is 14 residues. Germline V gene data show CDR1 as SGHRS and CDR2 as YFSETQ. CDR3 region: CASKTGTHTYEQYF. CDR3 DNA sequence: TGCGCCAGCAAGACCGGGACTCATACCTACGAGCAGTACTTC.

This clonotype was counted at least ten times. This sequence joins TRBV7-2 and TRBJ1-5; D remains ambiguous. The CDR3 spans 13 residues. V dropped 5 bases and J dropped 5 bases, with 10 bases sitting between them. Germline-derived CDR1 and CDR2 are SGHTA and FQGNSA. The CDR3 here is CASSAAQDQPQHF. The CDR3, as DNA: TGTGCCAGCAGCGCCGCTCAGGATCAGCCCCAGCATTTT.

This clonotype was seen repeatedly, ten times or more. The chain joins TRBV30 to TRBJ1-5, with a possible D match to TRBD1 (6 bases). Germline-derived CDR1 and CDR2 are GTSNPN and SVGIG (reference sequence). CDR3 length: 14 amino acids. V was trimmed by 3 bases and J by 7 bases, leaving 16 bases between them. In nucleotides, the CDR3 is TGTGCCTGGAGCAACAAGGGGGGCGACCAGCCCCAGCATTTT. Amino acids: CAWSNKGGDQPQHF.

The chain employs TRBV12-3 or TRBV12-4 and TRBJ1-4; D is unresolved. Trimming removed 1 base at V and 3 bases at J, with 9 bases between. CDR3 length: 15 amino acids. The CDR3 sequence is CASSLGPGSNEKLFF. CDR3 sequence (DNA): TGTGCCAGCAGTTTAGGGCCAGGATCTAATGAAAAACTGTTTTTT.

This clonotype was observed at least ten times. The chain combines TRBV12-3 or TRBV12-4 with TRBJ2-1; perhaps TRBD2 as D (5 bases). This CDR3 is 14 amino acids long. V lost 7 bases and J 3 bases, leaving 13 bases between the germline ends. The CDR3 here is CASTYGIHYNEQFF. Written as DNA, the CDR3 is TGTGCCAGCACCTACGGGATTCACTACAATGAGCAGTTCTTC.

This clonotype came up many times. This chain joins TRBV6-2 or TRBV6-3 and TRBJ1-2; 7 bases are shared with TRBD1. Germline CDR1 and CDR2: MNHEY and SVGEGT. This CDR3 contains 13 residues. With V trimmed by 1 base and J by 5 bases, 1 base remained unmatched. The CDR3, as DNA: TGTGCCAGCAGTTACTGGGACAGATATGGCTACACCTTC. Its translation is CASSYWDRYGYTF.

This clonotype was seen many times. The gene calls are TRBV2 and TRBJ1-6; TRBD1 agrees at 10 bases. This CDR3 contains 15 residues. Trimming cost V 1 base and J 9 bases; bases outside gene matches: 3. The V gene's germline CDR1 is SNHLY and CDR2 FYNNEI. CDR3 sequence reads: CASSEEGTGVSPLHF. As DNA, the CDR3 is TGTGCCAGCAGTGAAGAAGGGACAGGGGTTTCACCCCTCCACTTT.

The sample holds many counts of this clonotype. This rearrangement joins TRBV3-1 to TRBJ1-5; D is unclear. The germline CDR1 and CDR2 sequences are LGHDT and YNNKEL (reference sequence). The CDR3 has 14 residues. V was clipped by 1 base and J by 2 bases, with 6 bases between them. The chain's CDR3 is CASSQAGGNQPQHF. CDR3 sequence (DNA): TGTGCCAGCAGCCAAGCAGGTGGCAATCAGCCCCAGCATTTT.

Notes on this clonotype: This may arise from a read error, as a much more abundant clone is one base away. Because it lacks the conserved phenylalanine or tryptophan at the end, this CDR3 is likely a read error. The chain employs TRBV28 and TRBJ2-6; 10 nucleotides match TRBD1. Germline values: CDR1 MDHEN, CDR2 SYDVKM. After removal of 8 bases from V and 2 bases from J, the junction contained 6 bases not matched to a gene. The CDR3 runs to 16 residues. The CDR3 protein is CASGDRGRPGANVLTC. The CDR3 DNA sequence: TGTGCCAGCGGTGACAGGGGGCGCCCTGGGGCCAACGTCCTGACTTGC.